The entry below gives a single TCR beta chain sequence along with its context. Trimming stripped 2 bases from V and 0 bases from J, with 9 bases between. Germline-derived CDR1 and CDR2 are SGHNT and YYREEE (reference sequence). The CDR3 is 15 residues long. This specimen comes from a study of blood T cell repertoires in COVID-19. Whole-study context: COVID-19 samples, acute and convalescent, were from the United States, Italy and Spain. Sources were T cells, B-cell-depleted T cells, or PBMCs; the material itself was cDNA or gDNA.

Under the authors' procedure: By means of reference gene primer amplification, nucleated cell counts were estimated. Assay: immunoSEQ multiplex PCR; the TCRdb copy retains only in-frame clones and omits some. Clonal size and the V and J genes are those of that table, whereas D and trimming came from the DNA. The sample yields around 72,000 clones, roughly 80% seen once. The sequencing input was peripheral blood. This sequence originates from a human donor in a cohort sampled during active COVID-19. This rearrangement joins TRBV5-4 to TRBJ1-3; D call uncertain. The CDR3 loop is CASSFGSPSGNTIYF. The CDR3 DNA follows: TGTGCCAGCAGCTTTGGGAGTCCCTCTGGAAACACCATATATTTT.